These 10 T cell receptor beta chains share one sample of origin, sequenced in a study of blood T cell repertoires in COVID-19. TCRdb's copy holds only in-frame clones and misses some; the assay was immunoSEQ multiplex PCR. The sample has around 240,000 clones, roughly 83% seen once. Sequenced: PBMCs or T cells enriched from blood (not recorded which). These receptors were taken from a woman aged 50 to 60 who had recovered from COVID-19.

For this clone: The junction and the germline gene differ at one end; a read error may be behind it. The rearrangement joins TRBV7-7 to TRBJ2-5; maybe TRBD2 (5 bases). This CDR3 comprises 17 residues. Germline V gives CDR1 SSHAT, CDR2 FNYEAQ (reference sequence). The chain's CDR3 is CASSPGPGRPGQETQYF. Written as DNA, the CDR3 is TGTGCTAGCAGCCCCGGGCCAGGCCGCCCGGGGCAAGAGACCCAGTACTTC.

This clone was recorded only once. V usage is TRBV19 and J usage is TRBJ2-7; the D gene is possibly TRBD2 (6 bases). There are 14 residues in the CDR3. Germline CDR1 LNHDA, CDR2 SQIVND (reference sequence). V shed 3 bases and J shed 0 bases, with 9 bases lying between them. DNA of the CDR3: TGTGCCAGTAGTATTCTAGCGTCCTCCTACGAGCAGTACTTC. Amino acid sequence: CASSILASSYEQYF.

This clone was seen a few times. The CDR3 spells CASSGDRAYEQYF. As DNA, the CDR3 is TGTGCCAGCAGCGGGGACAGGGCCTACGAGCAGTACTTC. The rearrangement links TRBV5-4 to TRBJ2-7; 9 bases map to TRBD1. This CDR3 is 13 amino acids long. Trimming took 4 bases from V and 2 from J; bases not matched to a gene: 1. Per the germline V gene, CDR1 is SGHNT and CDR2 is YYREEE (reference sequence).

This clone appeared once. This chain joins TRBV7-8 and TRBJ2-7; 8 bases are a match to TRBD2. The CDR3 has 15 amino acids. V shed 5 bases and J 2 bases; nucleotides not matched to a gene: 8. The germline gives CDR1 SGHVS, CDR2 FQNEAQ. DNA for the CDR3: TGTGCCAGCAGCCAGACGAGCGGGAGCACCTACGAGCAGTACTTC. Amino acids: CASSQTSGSTYEQYF.

The CDR3 DNA reads as TGCGCCAGCAGCCAAGACGGGAGGTCGACAGATACGCAGTATTTT. Translation: CASSQDGRSTDTQYF. The chain links TRBV4-3 to TRBJ2-3, with TRBD2 matching 7 bases. This CDR3 region has 15 residues. V lost 0 bases, J lost 3 bases, and 3 bases stayed unmatched. Germline V gene lookup returns CDR1 LGHNA and CDR2 YSLEER.

This sequence joins TRBV2 and TRBJ1-2; D is uncertain. Trimming pared 7 bases from V and 8 bases from J, leaving 11 bases between. The germline V gene has CDR1 SNHLY and CDR2 FYNNEI. CDR3 length: 11 amino acids. CDR3 region: CASKTTIGYTF. The CDR3 nucleotides are TGTGCCAGCAAAACAACTATCGGCTACACCTTC.

CDR3 nucleotides: TGTGCCAGTAGTATTGGAAGGGGTACTAATGAAAAACTGTTTTTT. Translation: CASSIGRGTNEKLFF. The chain employs TRBV19 and TRBJ1-4; a possible D gene is TRBD1 (5 bases). Germline-derived CDR1 and CDR2 are LNHDA and SQIVND (reference sequence). The length of the CDR3 is 15 residues. Trimming took 3 bases from V and 2 from J, leaving 10 bases between them.

V is TRBV7-9 and J is TRBJ2-1, with 9 bases lining up with TRBD1. The CDR3 runs 15 residues. The V and J ends lost 1 base and 5 bases, in that order; junction bases with no gene match: 3. Germline V gene data show CDR1 as SEHNR and CDR2 as FQNEAQ (reference sequence). Here the CDR3 reads CASSLVQGADNEQFF. The CDR3 DNA follows: TGTGCCAGCAGCTTAGTACAGGGGGCCGACAATGAGCAGTTCTTC.

V gene TRBV5-1 combines with J gene TRBJ2-3; 7 bases line up with TRBD2. The CDR3 sequence is 14 residues long. V was clipped by 5 bases and J by 6 bases; unmatched bases: 9. Germline V gene data show CDR1 as SGHRS and CDR2 as YFSETQ. CDR3 nucleotide sequence: TGCGCCAGCAGGTCGCGGGAGAGTAGGGATACGCAGTATTTT. It specifies CASRSRESRDTQYF.

The V gene is TRBV9, the J gene TRBJ2-3, with TRBD2 identical over 12 bases. The V gene's germline CDR1 is SGDLS and CDR2 YYNGEE. Unmatched junction bases numbered 5, after V lost 0 bases and J lost 6 bases. CDR3 length equals 16 residues. CDR3 nucleotides: TGTGCCAGCAGCGTAGGGCTAGCGGGGGGGCGGGATACGCAGTATTTT. Its protein is CASSVGLAGGRDTQYF.